This record looks at one T cell receptor beta chain sequence and its context. Expressed TCRB transcripts were sequenced, since all the RNA that had been isolated was reverse transcribed. Assay: immunoSEQ multiplex PCR; the TCRdb copy retains only in-frame clones and omits some. The sample lists around 99,000 clones, around 40% seen once, with approximately 0.065% in the top ten. This CDR3 comprises 15 residues. The V segment lost 3 bases and the J segment 2 bases; nucleotides outside the gene matches: 6. Germline-derived CDR1 and CDR2 are SGHTA and FQGNSA. The sample is drawn from a study of beta chain features in type 1 diabetes.

The chain has TRBV7-2 and TRBJ2-7, with 8 nucleotides matching TRBD1. The sequence was obtained from a woman younger than 30 in good health. Material: stem cell memory CD4+ T cells from blood. As DNA, the CDR3 is TGTGCCAGCAGCTTGGGACAGGTTAGGGCCTACGAGCAGTACTTC. This translates into CASSLGQVRAYEQYF.